The clone carrying this T cell receptor beta chain has ten or more counts. This may come from a read error, since a much larger clone is one base off. This sample is drawn from a study of prognosis after radiotherapy for stage I lung cancer. Germline lookup yields CDR1 MDHEN and CDR2 SYDVKM. The CDR3 sequence is 14 residues long. V shed 5 bases and J shed 1 base, with 11 bases lying between them. Starting from genomic DNA, TCR beta CDR3 was amplified through two-round multiplex PCR. The authors ran first-round PCR with primers specific to each TRBV and TRBJ gene. TCRdb reprocessed the multiplex PCR reads via MiXCR and lists one record per CDR3 protein. Among some 34,000 distinct CDR3 sequences listed, less than 40% were seen once.

The material sequenced was PBMCs, taken before or after stereotactic body radiation therapy (not recorded which). V and J are TRBV28 and TRBJ1-2; D not certain. The sequence derives from a donor aged 50 or older with non-small cell lung cancer. The CDR3 here is CASSIPTGNYGYTF. The CDR3 coding sequence is TGTGCCAGCAGTATACCGACCGGTAACTATGGCTACACCTTC.